The rows below give T cell receptor beta chains drawn from one sample of a study of CD8 T cells in Susac syndrome. TCRdb itself ran the immunoSEQ multiplex PCR reads through MiXCR, one entry per CDR3 protein. The sample yields about 130,000 distinct CDR3 sequences, around 86% seen once. Sample: CD8+ T cells from PBMCs. These TCRs come from a human donor with multiple sclerosis. Each CDR3 is given with its conserved first and last residue. A D gene is named only where the DNA matches it firmly. The listing skips clone size in some rows; elsewhere it reads once, few, many or a size class.

J gene | V gene | D gene | clone size | CDR3 protein | CDR3 DNA
TRBJ1-2 | TRBV4-1 | . | . | CASSQDRAENYGYTF | TGCGCCAGCAGCCAAGATCGGGCGGAGAACTATGGCTACACCTTC
TRBJ1-1 | TRBV7-2 | . | . | CASSLSPSLGAGGRNTEAFF | TGTGCCAGCAGCTTATCGCCCTCTTTAGGGGCGGGTGGGAGGAACACTGAAGCTTTCTTT
TRBJ2-2 | TRBV12-3/TRBV12-4 | . | . | CASSYSAPTGELFF | TGTGCCAGCAGTTACAGCGCGCCCACCGGGGAGCTGTTTTTT
TRBJ2-7 | TRBV7-6 | . | . | CASSHSPATYEQYF | TGTGCCAGCAGCCACAGCCCCGCAACCTACGAGCAGTACTTC
TRBJ2-3 | TRBV5-6 | TRBD2 | . | CASSLGTSAIDTQYF | TGTGCCAGCAGCTTGGGGACTAGCGCAATAGATACGCAGTATTTT
TRBJ2-2 | TRBV7-3 | TRBD1 | . | CASSQGGANTGELFF | TGTGCCAGCAGCCAAGGGGGCGCGAACACCGGGGAGCTGTTTTTT
TRBJ1-4 | TRBV28 | TRBD1 | . | CASRDDRGQGEKLFF | TGTGCCAGCAGGGACGACAGGGGGCAGGGTGAAAAACTGTTTTTT
TRBJ2-7 | TRBV19 | . | . | CASSITAGYEQYF | TGTGCCAGTAGTATAACGGCGGGATACGAGCAGTACTTC
TRBJ1-5 | TRBV4-1 | . | . | CASSQGGPGRGQPQHF | TGCGCCAGCAGCCAAGGTGGACCGGGGAGGGGGCAGCCCCAGCATTTT
TRBJ2-2 | TRBV2 | . | . | CASSDAVLNTGELFF | TGTGCCAGCAGTGATGCTGTCCTGAACACCGGGGAGCTGTTTTTT
TRBJ2-7 | TRBV3-1 | . | . | CASSLTTSGSYEQYF | TGTGCCAGCAGCTTAACGACTAGTGGCTCCTACGAGCAGTACTTC
TRBJ2-3 | TRBV2 | . | . | CASSEAAEGDTDTQYF | TGTGCCAGCAGTGAAGCGGCCGAAGGGGACACAGATACGCAGTATTTT
TRBJ2-1 | TRBV5-4 | . | . | CASSPGVVEQFF | TGTGCCAGCAGCCCAGGGGTTGTTGAGCAGTTCTTC
TRBJ2-5 | TRBV12-3/TRBV12-4 | TRBD1 | . | CASSPRTGWETQYF | TGTGCCAGCAGTCCCCGGACAGGGTGGGAGACCCAGTACTTC
TRBJ2-1 | TRBV4-1 | . | . | CASSQEGREGDEQFF | TGCGCCAGCAGCCAAGAGGGCAGGGAAGGGGATGAGCAGTTCTTC
TRBJ2-5 | TRBV27 | . | . | CASSSIRLPQETQYF | TGTGCCAGCAGTAGCATACGGCTCCCCCAAGAGACCCAGTACTTC
TRBJ2-1 | TRBV30 | TRBD1 | few | CAWSVGTGQFF | TGTGCCTGGAGTGTTGGGACAGGGCAGTTCTTC
TRBJ1-6 | TRBV4-1 | . | . | CASSQETREDSPLHF | TGCGCCAGCAGCCAAGAGACCAGGGAAGATTCACCCCTCCACTTT
TRBJ2-2 | TRBV27 | . | few | CASSLERGTGELFF | TGTGCCAGCAGTTTAGAGAGGGGCACCGGGGAGCTGTTTTTT
TRBJ2-2 | TRBV15 | TRBD1 | . | CATSIGQGLTGELFF | TGTGCCACCAGCATCGGACAGGGGTTGACCGGGGAGCTGTTTTTT
TRBJ2-2 | TRBV27 | . | . | CASSFGAGAGELFF | TGTGCCAGCAGTTTCGGTGCCGGGGCCGGGGAGCTGTTTTTT
TRBJ2-7 | TRBV7-8 | TRBD1 | . | CASSGARQGNYEQYF | TGTGCCAGCAGCGGGGCCAGACAGGGGAACTACGAGCAGTACTTC
TRBJ1-1 | TRBV6-5 | TRBD1 | once | CASSYTGGLSEAFF | TGTGCCAGCAGTTACACAGGGGGTTTATCTGAAGCTTTCTTT
TRBJ2-2 | TRBV27 | TRBD1 | . | CASSSGPGTGAMVAGELFF | TGTGCCAGCAGTTCCGGTCCCGGGACAGGGGCGATGGTAGCCGGGGAGCTGTTTTTT
TRBJ2-1 | TRBV9 | . | . | CATTCSALYNEQFF | TGTGCCACCACCTGTTCGGCCCTTTACAATGAGCAGTTCTTC
TRBJ1-2 | TRBV5-6 | . | . | CASSLGIRQLTYGYTF | TGTGCCAGCAGCTTGGGTATACGACAGCTCACCTATGGCTACACCTTC
TRBJ1-3 | TRBV11-2 | . | . | CASSFGAGSLNTIYF | .
TRBJ2-1 | TRBV11-2 | . | . | CASSLGMRGTKSSYNEQFF | TGTGCCAGCAGCTTAGGGATGAGGGGGACTAAGAGCTCCTACAATGAGCAGTTCTTC
TRBJ2-2 | TRBV21-1 | . | . | CARRLRDRGFSMSTGELFF | TGTGCCAGAAGACTTCGGGACAGGGGATTTAGTATGTCCACCGGGGAGCTGTTTTTT
TRBJ1-2 | TRBV6-5 | . | . | CASSYSGVGLYGYTF | TGTGCCAGCAGTTACTCGGGCGTTGGTCTCTATGGCTACACCTTC
TRBJ1-5 | TRBV19 | . | . | CATSVTPYQPQHF | TGTGCCACCTCGGTGACACCATATCAGCCCCAGCATTTT
TRBJ2-1 | TRBV4-2 | TRBD2 | . | CASSPAPGGNNEQFF | TGTGCCAGCAGCCCCGCCCCGGGGGGGAACAATGAGCAGTTCTTC
TRBJ2-3 | TRBV29-1 | TRBD2 | . | CSAAGTSGDTDTQYF | TGCAGCGCAGCAGGGACTAGCGGAGACACAGATACGCAGTATTTT
TRBJ2-2 | TRBV10-3 | . | . | CATLSGTGELFF | TGTGCCACCCTATCAGGCACCGGGGAGCTGTTTTTT
TRBJ2-1 | TRBV7-2 | TRBD1 | few | CASSLAGQGKSNEQFF | TGTGCCAGCAGCTTAGCTGGACAGGGTAAGTCGAATGAGCAGTTCTTC
TRBJ1-6 | TRBV4-1 | . | few | CASSQAGAGESPLHF | TGCGCCAGCAGCCAAGCTGGGGCAGGGGAATCACCCCTCCACTTT
TRBJ1-2 | TRBV29-1 | . | . | CSASNYGYTF | TGCAGCGCCTCTAACTATGGCTACACCTTC
TRBJ1-2 | TRBV20-1 | TRBD1 | . | CSARRGTGNAGYTF | TGCAGTGCTAGGAGAGGGACAGGGAATGCTGGCTACACCTTC
TRBJ1-1 | TRBV19 | TRBD1 | . | CASITGGNTEAFF | TGTGCCAGTATAACAGGGGGAAACACTGAAGCTTTCTTT
TRBJ2-5 | TRBV6-2/TRBV6-3 | . | . | CASSPTLLQETQYF | TGTGCCAGCAGCCCAACCCTACTTCAAGAGACCCAGTACTTC
TRBJ2-1 | TRBV7-9 | . | . | CASSPVGDYNEQFF | TGTGCCAGCAGCCCGGTTGGAGACTACAATGAGCAGTTCTTC
TRBJ2-7 | TRBV27 | TRBD1 | once | CASRMGQGTYEQYF | TGTGCCAGCAGAATGGGACAGGGTACCTACGAGCAGTACTTC
TRBJ2-3 | TRBV9 | . | . | CASSVDPTEVTDTQYF | TGTGCCAGCAGCGTAGACCCGACGGAGGTTACAGATACGCAGTATTTT
TRBJ2-4 | TRBV30 | . | . | CAWSLQQGAIQYF | TGTGCCTGGAGTTTACAACAGGGAGCCATTCAGTACTTC
TRBJ2-1 | TRBV27 | . | . | CASSFANEQFF | TGTGCCAGCAGTTTTGCCAATGAGCAGTTCTTC
TRBJ2-7 | TRBV7-2 | . | . | CASSLVGDSPYEQYF | TGTGCCAGCAGCTTAGTAGGCGACAGTCCCTACGAGCAGTACTTC
TRBJ1-3 | TRBV27 | . | . | CASRLQGLTEAFFGQNTIYF | .
TRBJ2-2 | TRBV4-1 | . | . | CASSPGQMNTGELFF | TGCGCCAGCAGCCCTGGACAGATGAACACCGGGGAGCTGTTTTTT
TRBJ2-1 | TRBV7-2 | . | . | CASSPDRLGYNEQFF | TGTGCCAGCAGCCCTGACAGGCTAGGCTACAATGAGCAGTTCTTC